This T cell receptor beta chain was identified in a study of CD8 T cells in ankylosing spondylitis. TCRdb re-called the 5' RACE reads with MiXCR, one entry per CDR3 protein. The sample gives just over 350,000 distinct CDR3 sequences, approximately 22% of which show up once; over 10% is in the top ten. The sample holds a few counts of this clonotype. The clonotype comes from a male donor with ankylosing spondylitis or in good health (not recorded which). Specimen: blood, either unsorted or a sorted T cell fraction (not recorded which).

The CDR3 DNA reads as TGCAGCGTTGAGGATGGCAGGACGAACACCGGGGAGCTGTTTTTT. It translates to CSVEDGRTNTGELFF. This chain joins TRBV29-1 and TRBJ2-2; D remains unclear. CDR1 is SQVTM, CDR2 ANQGSEA, per germline. The CDR3 runs 15 residues. Trimming left V 3 bases short and J 0 bases short, with 11 bases between.